This T cell receptor (beta chain) was obtained from a study of blood T cells in healthy people across ages. The CDR3 is 15 residues long. The germline gives CDR1 LNHDA, CDR2 SQIVND (reference sequence). Primers used in a second PCR of roughly 7 to 12 cycles were a sample-barcoded 5' primer and a J-beta primer mix. Template switching added a 12-random-nucleotide identifier to every cDNA molecule. Sequencing yielded, for each sample, at least 3 million paired-end reads carrying CDR3. Each CDR3 protein is one row after TCRdb ran MiXCR on the 5' RACE reads. This table holds about 800,000 distinct CDR3 sequences, 20% to 25% found once. These same data were also listed under a study on T cells of mothers and their children. From that report: Material was donated by three healthy Caucasian mothers and their six children.

This receptor was obtained from a boy between 5 and 17 years old in good health. Sequencing input: blood. The chain combines TRBV19 with TRBJ2-5; 9 bases line up with TRBD2. The end of the DNA is better explained by TRBJ2-7, so the J call may be wrong. Here the CDR3 DNA reads TGTGCCAGTAGTACCCAGAGCGGGGGGATCTACGAGCAGTACTTC. Residues: CASSTQSGGIYEQYF.